This T cell receptor (beta chain) stems from a study of blood T cell repertoires in COVID-19. Germline values: CDR1 SGHAT, CDR2 FQNNGV. The CDR3 sequence is 14 residues long. Trimming pared 5 bases from V and 4 bases from J, leaving 13 bases between. TCRdb's table, derived via immunoSEQ multiplex PCR, lists solely in-frame clones and lacks some. The sample has 200,000 to 250,000 clones, roughly 85% seen once. The chain uses TRBV11-2 and TRBJ2-3; D call uncertain. This clonotype originated in a woman under 30 with acute or convalescent COVID-19. Sequencing was performed on peripheral blood. DNA for the CDR3: TGTGCCAGCAGCCTCGGGTTGGCTGCAGATACGCAGTATTTT. Translation: CASSLGLAADTQYF. The complete variable domain, with remaining parts taken from reference TRBV11-2 and TRBJ2-3, reads EAGVAQSPRYKIIEKRQSVAFWCNPISGHATLYWYQQILGQGPKLLIQFQNNGVVDDSQLPKDRFSAERLKGVDSTLKIQPAKLEDSAVYLCASSLGLAADTQYFGPGTRLTVL.